The T cell receptor (beta chain) described here comes from a study of control samples from healthy donors and cancer patients. Assay: immunoSEQ multiplex PCR; the TCRdb copy retains only in-frame clones and omits some. The repertoire consists of roughly 120,000 clones, with around 89% occurring once and the leading ten covering almost 40%. Germline V CDR1 and CDR2: ENHRY, SYGVKD. This CDR3 has 16 residues. The V gene end was trimmed by 7 bases and the J gene end by 4 bases; junction bases not matched to a gene: 16. The chain recombines TRBV10-3 with TRBJ2-7, with 7 nucleotides matching TRBD1. Material: blood. This TCR was sampled from a man aged 45 to 65 in good health. CDR3: CAIMTRDSEGPYEQYF. The CDR3 DNA is TGTGCCATCATGACCCGGGACAGCGAGGGGCCTTACGAGCAGTACTTC.